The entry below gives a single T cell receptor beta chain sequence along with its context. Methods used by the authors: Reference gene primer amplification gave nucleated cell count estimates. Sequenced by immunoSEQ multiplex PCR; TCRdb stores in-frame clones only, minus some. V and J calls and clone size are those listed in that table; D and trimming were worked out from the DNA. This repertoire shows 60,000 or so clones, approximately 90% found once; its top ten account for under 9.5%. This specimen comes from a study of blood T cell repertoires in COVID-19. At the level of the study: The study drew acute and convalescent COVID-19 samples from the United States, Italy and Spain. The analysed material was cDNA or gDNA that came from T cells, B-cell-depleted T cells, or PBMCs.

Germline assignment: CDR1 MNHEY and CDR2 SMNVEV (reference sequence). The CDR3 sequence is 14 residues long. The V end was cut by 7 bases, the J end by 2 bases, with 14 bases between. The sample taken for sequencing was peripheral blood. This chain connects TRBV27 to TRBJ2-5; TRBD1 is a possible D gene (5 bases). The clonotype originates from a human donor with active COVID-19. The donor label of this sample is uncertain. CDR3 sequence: CASTRWGSQETQYF. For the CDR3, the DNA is TGTGCCAGCACCCGGTGGGGCAGTCAAGAGACCCAGTACTTC.